This T cell receptor beta chain was captured in a study of T cell responses to AZD1222 COVID-19 vaccine. Notes on the study in general: Donors skewed white British and female; clonal diversity was possibly underestimated. Repertoire sampling happened only post peak T cell response. Among AZD1222 vaccinees, only six or seven were seropositive at baseline.

The table came from immunoSEQ multiplex PCR; TCRdb's copy has only in-frame clones and leaves some out. The sample has 90,000 or so clones; about nine tenths are singletons. Note on this clone: Its specificity is unknown.

The sample here was peripheral blood, taken 28 days after the second AZD1222 dose. The sequence was obtained from an adult who received the AZD1222 COVID-19 vaccine.

The CDR3 DNA follows: TGTGCCACCAGGAAACCGCCAATCGACGAGCAGTACTTC. Encoded protein: CATRKPPIDEQYF. The chain is built from TRBV15 and TRBJ2-7; D not certain. Trimming pared 6 bases from V and 5 bases from J, leaving 14 bases between. This CDR3 comprises 13 residues. Germline V gene sequence: CDR1 LNHNV, CDR2 YYDKDF (reference sequence).